The 30 T cell receptor beta chains given below trace back to one sample, sequenced in a study of blood T cell repertoires in COVID-19. Only in-frame clones appear in the TCRdb table, and some are missing; sequencing was by immunoSEQ multiplex PCR. This sample carries roughly 310,000 clones, approximately 87% of them seen once, and the ten largest clones take 4%. The sample comprised peripheral blood. The receptors originated from a woman between 45 and 60 years old with active or convalescent COVID-19.

The J gene is TRBJ2-1, the V gene TRBV14; a weak D match, TRBD1 (5 bases). The V end lost 7 bases, the J end lost 0 bases, and 10 bases lay between the germline ends. Per the germline V gene, CDR1 is SGHDN and CDR2 is FVKESK. This CDR3 is built from 14 residues. DNA of the CDR3: TGTGCCAGCAACAGGAAGAGCTCCTACAATGAGCAGTTCTTC. This sequence encodes CASNRKSSYNEQFF.

This chain links TRBV19 with TRBJ2-1; 7 bases map to TRBD2. This CDR3 has 15 residues. The V gene's germline CDR1 is LNHDA and CDR2 SQIVND (reference sequence). The trim removed 8 bases at V and 16 bases at J, leaving 23 bases unmatched. The CDR3 here is CASSRAPSGGRDQFF. Here the CDR3 DNA reads TGTGCCAGTTCGAGAGCGCCTTCGGGGGGACGAGACCAATTCTTC.

The CDR3 DNA reads as TGTGCCAGCAGCTTAGAAGGGACAGGAAACGAGCAGTACTTC. Its protein product is CASSLEGTGNEQYF. The chain carries TRBV11-3 and TRBJ2-7; TRBD1 agrees at 8 bases. This CDR3 region has 14 residues. V lost 0 bases, J lost 5 bases, and 3 bases stayed unmatched. Germline CDR1 SGHNT, CDR2 YENEEA.

The V and J genes are TRBV12-3 or TRBV12-4 and TRBJ2-7; the D is unclear. This CDR3 has 13 residues. The V gene lost 3 bases and the J gene lost 4 bases, with 10 bases spanning the gap. The CDR3 here is CASSFAPVYEQYF. Written as DNA, the CDR3 is TGTGCCAGCAGTTTTGCCCCAGTTTACGAGCAGTACTTC.

This chain links TRBV3-1 (or the pseudogene TRBV3-2) with TRBJ1-2; D remains ambiguous. This CDR3 has 13 residues. V dropped 2 bases and J dropped 7 bases, with 11 bases sitting between them. CDR1 is LGHDT, CDR2 YNNKEL, per germline (reference sequence). CDR3 amino acids: CASSQYVRSGYTF. In DNA, the CDR3 is TGTGCCAGCAGCCAATATGTTCGCAGTGGCTACACCTTC.

The V gene is TRBV7-2, the J gene TRBJ2-1; D is unresolved. V dropped 3 bases and J dropped 3 bases, with 9 bases sitting between them. The CDR3 spans 14 residues. Germline CDR1 and CDR2: SGHTA and FQGNSA. CDR3 amino acids: CASSLRPGYNEQFF. CDR3 DNA sequence: TGTGCCAGCAGCTTGAGGCCCGGCTACAATGAGCAGTTCTTC. Full variable domain (rest looked up from reference TRBV7-2 and TRBJ2-1): GAGVSQSPSNKVTEKGKDVELRCDPISGHTALYWYRQSLGQGLEFLIYFQGNSAPDKSGLPSDRFSAERTGGSVSTLTIQRTQQEDSAVYLCASSLRPGYNEQFFGPGTRLTVL.

The chain employs TRBV5-6 and TRBJ2-1; 7 bases are a match to TRBD1. The V segment lost 0 bases and the J segment 5 bases; nucleotides outside the gene matches: 17. The CDR3 is 19 amino acids. Germline CDR1 reads SGHDT; CDR2 reads YYEEEE. The CDR3 DNA follows: TGTGCCAGCAGCTTGGATAAAAGGGGTCTCCAGGGGGTCGACAATGAGCAGTTCTTC. Protein: CASSLDKRGLQGVDNEQFF.

The chain combines TRBV19 with TRBJ1-2, with 8 bases identical to TRBD1. The CDR3 runs 16 residues. Looked up from germline, CDR1 is LNHDA and CDR2 is SQIVND (reference sequence). V gave up 7 bases and J gave up 8 bases; unmatched junction bases: 18. CDR3 sequence (DNA): TGTGCCAGTATCGACCCCCTCAGGGGGCGCCGGGGCGGCTACACCTTC. Translated: CASIDPLRGRRGGYTF.

This sequence joins TRBV27 and TRBJ2-5, with D hard to call. The length of the CDR3 is 14 residues. Deletions cut 5 bases from V and 1 base from J, with 11 bases between. CDR1 and CDR2 from the germline V gene are MNHEY and SMNVEV (reference sequence). As DNA, the CDR3 is TGTGCCAGCAGTCTATACTACTCCCAAGAGACCCAGTACTTC. This gives the protein CASSLYYSQETQYF.

This clone was picked up a small number of times. The chain couples TRBV29-1 to TRBJ2-2; 9 bases align to TRBD1. CDR1 is SQVTM, CDR2 ANQGSEA, per germline. The CDR3 spans 15 residues. The J segment lost 5 bases and the V segment lost 2 bases, leaving 6 bases of the junction unmatched. CDR3 residues: CSVEIFDRGTGELFF. The DNA of the CDR3 is TGCAGCGTTGAAATTTTTGACAGGGGGACCGGGGAGCTGTTTTTT.

The chain links TRBV6-6 to TRBJ2-7; D unclear. The CDR3 length is 14 residues. The V and J ends lost 0 bases and 0 bases respectively, with 6 bases between them. The germline V gene encodes CDR1 MNHNY and CDR2 SVGAGI (reference sequence). The DNA for the CDR3 is TGTGCCAGCAGTTACTCGGCCAGCTCCTACGAGCAGTACTTC. Amino acid sequence: CASSYSASSYEQYF.

V gene TRBV7-2 combines with J gene TRBJ1-6; D is unresolved. The CDR3 covers 15 residues. V shed 2 bases and J shed 9 bases, with 14 bases lying between them. CDR1 SGHTA and CDR2 FQGNSA come from the germline V gene. CDR3 in DNA: TGTGCCAGCAGCTTAATTATTTCTGAGGGTTCACCCCTCCACTTT. Its protein product is CASSLIISEGSPLHF.

The V and J genes are TRBV11-2 and TRBJ2-6; a possible D gene is TRBD1 (6 bases). Trimming took off 5 bases at V and 6 bases at J, with 11 bases between the two ends. The CDR3 loop spans 14 amino acids. Germline-derived CDR1 and CDR2 are SGHAT and FQNNGV. The CDR3 bases are TGTGCCAGCAGCCCCGGGACAAAGGCCAACGTCCTGACTTTC. Its translation is CASSPGTKANVLTF.

The gene calls are TRBV15 and TRBJ2-3; the D gene is possibly TRBD1 (5 bases). CDR3 length: 19 residues. V lost 1 base and J lost 2, with 22 bases in between. In germline, CDR1 is LNHNV, CDR2 YYDKDF (reference sequence). The CDR3 DNA reads TGTGCCACCAGCAGAGTACCCTCTGGTAAAGGGGCTGACACAGATACGCAGTATTTT. This sequence encodes CATSRVPSGKGADTDTQYF.

Turning to this clone: The germline gene is not matched at one end of the junction; a read error may be the cause. The V call is TRBV28, the J call TRBJ2-3; 13 nucleotides agree with TRBD2. The CDR3 has 13 amino acids. Germline CDR1 and CDR2: MDHEN and SYDVKM. The CDR3 protein is CASSRAGLAGEDF. The CDR3 coding sequence is TGTGCCAGCAGTCGAGCCGGACTAGCGGGGGAGGATTTT. Variable domain in full (rest from reference TRBV28 and TRBJ2-3): DVKVTQSSRYLVKRTGEKVFLECVQDMDHENMFWYRQDPGLGLRLIYFSYDVKMKEKGDIPEGYSVSREKKERFSLILESASTNQTSMYLCASSRAGLAGEDFGPGTRLTVL.

V is TRBV4-3 and J is TRBJ1-6, with D maybe TRBD1 (6 bases). The CDR3 extends over 15 amino acids. Trimming pared 0 bases from V and 7 bases from J, leaving 10 bases between. CDR1 and CDR2 from the germline V gene are LGHNA and YSLEER. For the CDR3, the DNA is TGCGCCAGCAGCCAAGACCCAGGGGAGAATTCACCCCTCCACTTT. It translates to CASSQDPGENSPLHF.

This clone has just one count. The chain joins TRBV7-2 to TRBJ1-5; D possibly corresponds to TRBD1 (6 bases). V lost 1 base, J lost 7 bases, and 11 bases lay in between. This CDR3 contains 14 residues. Germline V CDR1 and CDR2: SGHTA, FQGNSA. CDR3 residues: CASSLEQGRQPQHF. CDR3 DNA sequence: TGTGCCAGCAGCTTAGAGCAGGGGAGACAGCCCCAGCATTTT.

The chain employs TRBV5-1 and TRBJ2-2, with D tentatively TRBD1 (6 bases). Per germline, CDR1 SGHRS and CDR2 YFSETQ. The CDR3 is made up of 16 amino acids. Trimming took 0 bases from V and 6 from J, leaving 15 bases between them. The CDR3 nucleotides read TGCGCCAGCAGCTTGGCTACAGGGTCAATGGCCGGGGAGCTGTTTTTT. Translation: CASSLATGSMAGELFF.

This sequence joins TRBV15 and TRBJ2-7; possibly TRBD1 for D (5 bases). V lost 1 base to trimming and J lost 5 bases, with 12 bases between them. The germline CDR1 and CDR2 sequences are LNHNV and YYDKDF (reference sequence). The CDR3 contains 14 residues. The CDR3 sequence: CATSRGGLVHEQYF. CDR3 coding DNA: TGTGCCACCAGCAGAGGGGGCTTGGTCCACGAGCAGTACTTC.

The count of this clone is one. The chain joins TRBV7-9 to TRBJ1-4; no clear D gene. With 5 bases removed from V and 6 bases from J, the gap between germline ends came to 13 bases. The CDR3 is 14 residues long. Germline V gene data show CDR1 as SEHNR and CDR2 as FQNEAQ (reference sequence). The CDR3 sequence: CASSPQSADEKLFF. In DNA, the CDR3 is TGTGCCAGCAGCCCGCAGTCCGCGGATGAAAAACTGTTTTTT.

The rearrangement joins TRBV6-4 to TRBJ1-4; TRBD1 agrees at 10 bases. Germline lookup yields CDR1 MRHNA and CDR2 SNTAGT. The CDR3 has 15 residues. Losses at the gene ends were 2 bases for V and 6 bases for J; bases not matched to a gene: 3. The chain's CDR3 is CASSDGQGEDEKLFF. The CDR3 DNA reads as TGTGCCAGCAGTGACGGACAGGGGGAAGATGAAAAACTGTTTTTT.

The genes are TRBV3-1 (or the pseudogene TRBV3-2) and TRBJ2-7, with D perhaps matching TRBD1 (6 bases). The CDR3 has 13 residues. Germline loops: CDR1 LGHDT, CDR2 YNNKEL (reference sequence). Trimming took 3 bases from V and 4 from J, leaving 10 bases between them. CDR3 in amino acids: CASSQGHGYEQYF. In DNA, the CDR3 is TGTGCCAGCAGCCAGGGACACGGGTACGAGCAGTACTTC.

The V gene is TRBV6-2 or TRBV6-3, the J gene TRBJ2-7; D uncertain. This CDR3 has 14 residues. CDR1 and CDR2 from the germline V gene are MNHEY and SVGEGT. V lost 2 bases, J lost 2 bases, and 10 bases lay in between. The CDR3 DNA follows: TGTGCCAGCAGTTACCGCGGCAGAACCTACGAGCAGTACTTC. It encodes CASSYRGRTYEQYF.

The J gene is TRBJ1-2, the V gene TRBV28; D remains unclear. The ends were cut back, 6 bases at V and 2 bases at J, with 4 bases in the middle. CDR3 length: 11 residues. CDR1 and CDR2 from the germline V gene are MDHEN and SYDVKM. The CDR3 is CASRQNYGYTF. In nucleotides, the CDR3 is TGTGCCAGCAGACAGAACTATGGCTACACCTTC.

The chain links TRBV18 to TRBJ1-2; 7 bases match TRBD1. Germline V gives CDR1 KGHSH, CDR2 LQKENI. The ends lost 4 bases at V and 12 bases at J; junction bases unmatched: 11. CDR3 length equals 13 residues. CDR3 sequence (DNA): TGTGCCAGCTCACTGTCGGCGCAGGGGGTTCACACCTTC. This gives the protein CASSLSAQGVHTF.

V gene TRBV28 combines with J gene TRBJ2-4, with a tentative D call TRBD1 (6 bases). V shed 10 bases and J shed 7 bases, with 17 bases lying between them. The CDR3 totals 13 residues. CDR1 is MDHEN and CDR2 is SYDVKM in the germline V gene. The CDR3 spells CATKGTPGNIQYF. In DNA, the CDR3 is TGTGCCACCAAAGGGACACCGGGGAACATTCAGTACTTC.

This clone was observed once. The chain joins TRBV30 to TRBJ2-3; D remains ambiguous. CDR1 is GTSNPN, CDR2 SVGIG, per germline (reference sequence). The CDR3 loop spans 10 amino acids. V lost 7 bases, J lost 6 bases, and 8 bases lay in between. This CDR3 is CAYARDTQYF. The CDR3 bases are TGTGCCTACGCGCGGGATACGCAGTATTTT.

The rearrangement joins TRBV24-1 to TRBJ2-1; 8 nucleotides agree with TRBD2. The germline CDR1 and CDR2 sequences are KGHDR and SFDVKD. This CDR3 is 13 amino acids long. V was clipped by 9 bases and J by 4 bases; unmatched bases: 4. CDR3 nucleotide sequence: TGTGCCACCCGGGGGGGGACGTACAATGAGCAGTTCTTC. Protein sequence: CATRGGTYNEQFF.

The J gene is TRBJ1-2, the V gene TRBV4-1; 8 nucleotides match TRBD1. Trimming at V came to 1 base and at J to 4 bases, leaving 8 bases not matched to a gene. CDR1 and CDR2 from the germline V gene are MGHRA and YSYEKL. This CDR3 has 16 amino acids. The CDR3 is CASSQVTGTGTYGYTF. The CDR3 region has the DNA TGCGCCAGCAGCCAAGTCACCGGGACAGGAACCTATGGCTACACCTTC.

This clone was recorded once. The rearrangement uses TRBV4-3 and TRBJ1-6; unclear D gene. The germline gives CDR1 LGHNA, CDR2 YSLEER. Trimming removed 0 bases from V and 0 bases from J, with 9 bases in between. There are 17 residues in the CDR3. CDR3 coding DNA: TGCGCCAGCAGCCAAGAACATAAGATCTCCTATAATTCACCCCTCCACTTT. It is translated as CASSQEHKISYNSPLHF.